Here is one TCR beta chain with its context. What it binds is unknown. The record originates from a study of T cell responses to AZD1222 COVID-19 vaccine. The study, taken as a whole, reports: With two AZD1222 doses given, Spike-specific TCR breadth and depth both rose.

Trimming removed 3 bases from V and 1 base from J; junction bases left unmatched: 8. Germline V gene data show CDR1 as DFQATT and CDR2 as SNEGSKA (reference sequence). This CDR3 comprises 15 residues. Using immunoSEQ multiplex PCR, the repertoire was profiled, and TCRdb retains in-frame clones only, with some absent. The table lists 95,000 to 150,000 clones, approximately 90% of them singletons. The source of this sequence is an adult in good health. This sequence joins TRBV20-1 and TRBJ2-7; 8 bases agree with TRBD2. This specimen was peripheral blood, taken on day 0 of MenACWY control vaccination. In nucleotides, the CDR3 is TGCAGTGCTAGTTTCGCCGGGGGGGGGTCCTACGAGCAGTACTTC. Its translation: CSASFAGGGSYEQYF.